The 16 T cell receptor beta chains listed next were all sequenced from one sample in a study of T cell repertoires in cytomegalovirus infection (dated by TCRdb to the late 2010s). This sample was sequenced with an Illumina HiSeq 1500. In-frame beta chains were kept once TCRdb had trimmed the public reads at Q25 with fastp and called clones with MiXCR. Each record represents a unique CDR3 protein, reported with the most common genes and DNA among its rows. Within this sample are about 530,000 distinct CDR3 sequences, with 26% of them counted one time only. The ten largest clonotypes hold approximately 13% of the sample. The material sequenced was PBMCs. All receptors derive from a human donor in good health (CMV status not recorded). Some clones in this sample may be carry-over from other donors' samples.

V and J are TRBV10-3 and TRBJ2-1; the match to TRBD1 covers 7 bases. Unmatched junction bases numbered 7, after V lost 2 bases and J lost 9 bases. CDR3 size: 14 residues. Per germline, CDR1 ENHRY and CDR2 SYGVKD. CDR3 DNA sequence: TGTGCCATCAGTGAGGGGGGACAGTTCGGTGAGCAGTTCTTC. This gives the protein CAISEGGQFGEQFF.

This clonotype was recorded at least ten times. This chain uses TRBV7-2 with TRBJ2-5; D call uncertain. Germline CDR1 reads SGHTA; CDR2 reads FQGNSA. Trimming took off 5 bases at V and 4 bases at J, with 8 bases between the two ends. This CDR3 contains 12 residues. The CDR3 coding sequence is TGTGCCAGCAGCCCCCTGAGAGAGACCCAGTACTTC. Amino acids: CASSPLRETQYF.

There are a few counts of this clonotype. This rearrangement joins TRBV30 to TRBJ1-1; D unclear. V was pared by 2 bases and J by 1 base, with 11 bases between. The CDR3 extends over 14 amino acids. Germline values: CDR1 GTSNPN, CDR2 SVGIG (reference sequence). The chain's CDR3 is CAWSLDMRNTEAFF. Here the CDR3 DNA reads TGTGCCTGGAGTCTCGATATGCGGAACACTGAAGCTTTCTTT.

This clonotype was seen ten or more times. The chain links TRBV6-1 to TRBJ2-5; 10 bases are a match to TRBD2. This CDR3 is 14 amino acids long. Germline CDR1 reads MNHNS; CDR2 reads SASEGT. J was trimmed by 5 bases and V by 6 bases; bases with no gene match: 6. CDR3 sequence reads: CASRKPAGGETQYF. The CDR3 bases are TGTGCCAGCAGGAAACCAGCGGGAGGGGAGACCCAGTACTTC.

This clonotype occurred many times. The gene calls are TRBV7-2 and TRBJ1-1, with D hard to call. Germline V gene data show CDR1 as SGHTA and CDR2 as FQGNSA. This CDR3 has 14 residues. Deletions cut 1 base from V and 4 bases from J, with 10 bases between. CDR3 protein: CASSLVIGGTEAFF. DNA for the CDR3: TGTGCCAGCAGCTTAGTAATAGGAGGCACTGAAGCTTTCTTT.

The chain recombines TRBV20-1 with TRBJ2-2, with 8 bases lining up with TRBD1. V lost 2 bases and J lost 7; bases outside the gene matches: 12. CDR1 is DFQATT, CDR2 SNEGSKA, per germline (reference sequence). This CDR3 contains 16 residues. Here the CDR3 reads CSARPPGQDRGGELFF. The CDR3 nucleotides read TGCAGTGCTAGACCACCGGGACAGGACCGGGGCGGGGAGCTGTTTTTT.

V gene TRBV2 combines with J gene TRBJ2-3; 11 nucleotides line up with TRBD2. Germline V gene sequence: CDR1 SNHLY, CDR2 FYNNEI. V was clipped by 6 bases and J by 2 bases; unmatched bases: 4. CDR3 size: 15 residues. CDR3 sequence: CASSVSGRVTDTQYF. The CDR3 bases are TGTGCCAGCAGCGTTAGCGGGAGGGTCACAGATACGCAGTATTTT.

The genes are TRBV6-6 and TRBJ2-6, with D possibly being TRBD1 (6 bases). V shed 5 bases and J shed 0 bases, with 11 bases lying between them. The CDR3 extends over 16 amino acids. Germline CDR1 reads MNHNY; CDR2 reads SVGAGI (reference sequence). The CDR3 is CASSNTGSSGANVLTF. The CDR3 bases are TGTGCCAGCAGTAATACAGGGAGCTCTGGGGCCAACGTCCTGACTTTC.

A few counts support this clonotype. The V gene is TRBV12-3 or TRBV12-4, the J gene TRBJ1-2; D remains unclear. V was shortened by 3 bases and J by 7 bases, with 9 bases between the two germline ends. The CDR3 runs 12 residues. CDR3 DNA sequence: TGTGCCAGCAGTTTTGAGGGATCTGGCTACACCTTC. This gives the protein CASSFEGSGYTF.

This clonotype was picked up a small number of times. J is TRBJ2-5 and V is TRBV7-6; D remains ambiguous. Deletions cut 1 base from V and 5 bases from J, with 11 bases between. The CDR3 is 14 amino acids. Germline lookup yields CDR1 SGHVS and CDR2 FNYEAQ. The CDR3 DNA reads as TGTGCCAGCAGCTTAGAATCTCGAGCGGAGACCCAGTACTTC. Its protein is CASSLESRAETQYF. Complete variable domain (other parts from reference TRBV7-6 and TRBJ2-5): GAGVSQSPRYKVTKRGQDVALRCDPISGHVSLYWYRQALGQGPEFLTYFNYEAQQDKSGLPNDRFSAERPEGSISTLTIQRTEQRDSAMYRCASSLESRAETQYFGPGTRLLVL.

The CDR3 bases are TGCGCCAGCAGCTTGGTTAGGCCCAATGAGCAGTTCTTC. Translated: CASSLVRPNEQFF. This rearrangement joins TRBV5-1 to TRBJ2-1; D is unclear. The CDR3 sequence is 13 residues long. The germline V gene encodes CDR1 SGHRS and CDR2 YFSETQ. Trimming took 0 bases from V and 6 from J, leaving 7 bases between them. Full variable domain (outside the CDR3, taken from reference TRBV5-1 and TRBJ2-1): KAGVTQTPRYLIKTRGQQVTLSCSPISGHRSVSWYQQTPGQGLQFLFEYFSETQRNKGNFPGRFSGRQFSNSRSEMNVSTLELGDSALYLCASSLVRPNEQFFGPGTRLTVL.

This clonotype was seen a handful of times. The chain combines TRBV19 with TRBJ1-5; the D is unclear. This CDR3 region has 14 residues. Germline lookup yields CDR1 LNHDA and CDR2 SQIVND (reference sequence). With 1 base removed from V and 7 bases from J, the gap between germline ends came to 11 bases. This chain's CDR3 is CASSIGGLGQPQHF. The CDR3 DNA reads TGTGCCAGTAGTATAGGAGGGTTGGGGCAGCCCCAGCATTTT.

This clonotype was counted only a few times. This chain connects TRBV19 to TRBJ1-5, with no clear D. The V end lost 8 bases, the J end lost 5 bases, and 19 bases lay between the germline ends. The germline V gene has CDR1 LNHDA and CDR2 SQIVND (reference sequence). This CDR3 has 15 amino acids. CDR3 protein: CASLARGGSHQPQHF. Written as DNA, the CDR3 is TGTGCCAGTCTCGCTAGAGGCGGTTCCCATCAGCCCCAGCATTTT.

The sample holds a few counts of this clonotype. The rearrangement uses TRBV7-9 and TRBJ1-5, with D hard to call. The CDR3 spans 18 residues. Germline V gene sequence: CDR1 SEHNR, CDR2 FQNEAQ (reference sequence). Between the trimmed V and J ends, which lost 0 bases and 3 bases, there was a span of 18 bases. The CDR3 sequence: CASSLAGLASVSNQPQHF. The CDR3 DNA reads as TGTGCCAGCAGCTTAGCGGGCTTGGCGTCCGTATCCAATCAGCCCCAGCATTTT.

This clonotype was seen more than once but under ten times. This chain joins TRBV6-2 or TRBV6-3 and TRBJ2-1; 14 bases line up with TRBD2. This CDR3 comprises 14 residues. The V gene's germline CDR1 is MNHEY and CDR2 SVGEGT. With 5 bases clipped from V and 9 bases from J, the junction kept 3 bases outside the gene matches. Here the CDR3 DNA reads TGTGCCAGCAGTGGGACTAGCGGGAGTGGTGAGCAGTTCTTC. Amino acid sequence: CASSGTSGSGEQFF.

This clonotype was seen at least ten times. The rearrangement joins TRBV7-2 to TRBJ2-5; tentatively, D is TRBD1 (5 bases). The V and J ends lost 5 bases and 4 bases respectively, with 14 bases between them. Germline lookup yields CDR1 SGHTA and CDR2 FQGNSA. The CDR3 totals 14 residues. Here the CDR3 DNA reads TGTGCCAGCAGCCCGGTAAGGACACGAGAGACCCAGTACTTC. Its protein product is CASSPVRTRETQYF.